The rows below give T cell receptor beta chains drawn from one sample of a study of OX40 agonist ivuxolimab in advanced cancers. Libraries were prepared by immunoSEQ multiplex PCR; TCRdb keeps only in-frame clonotypes and omits some of them. Of 75,000 to 100,000 clones detected, approximately 87% appear once; the ten largest clones hold around 6%. Sequences were derived from CD4+ or CD8+ T cells sorted from blood, sampled in a trial of the OX40 agonist ivuxolimab. These receptors came from an adult with an advanced solid tumor such as melanoma, head and neck, liver or kidney cancer. CDR3s include the opening cysteine and the closing phenylalanine or tryptophan. A D gene is named only where the DNA matches it firmly.

-	15	TRBJ2-6	TRBV6-5	CASSYRGAGANVLTF	TGTGCCAGCAGTTACAGAGGGGCTGGGGCCAACGTCCTGACTTTC
-	15	TRBJ1-1	TRBV18	CASSPPQGGNTEAFF	TGTGCCAGCTCACCACCCCAGGGCGGGAACACTGAAGCTTTCTTT
-	15	TRBJ2-7	TRBV14	CASSQDSTGTYEQYF	TGTGCCAGCAGCCAAGATTCCACAGGGACCTACGAGCAGTACTTC
TRBD1	13	TRBJ2-2	TRBV4-3	CASSQQGVGELFF	TGCGCCAGCAGCCAACAGGGGGTCGGGGAGCTGTTTTTT
-	14	TRBJ2-5	TRBV5-6	CASSLADSQETQYF	TGTGCCAGCAGCTTGGCGGACAGCCAAGAGACCCAGTACTTC
-	16	TRBJ1-4	TRBV7-6	CASSLNSGRTNEKLFF	TGTGCCAGCAGCTTAAATTCAGGGAGAACTAATGAAAAACTGTTTTTT
-	14	TRBJ2-3	TRBV2	CASSAAGITDTQYF	TGTGCCAGCAGTGCTGCCGGTATCACAGATACGCAGTATTTT
-	14	TRBJ1-4	TRBV7-2	CASSSTGLNEKLFF	TGTGCCAGCAGCTCCACAGGTCTTAATGAAAAACTGTTTTTT
-	12	TRBJ1-1	TRBV7-3	CASSLLGGEAFF	TGTGCCAGCAGCTTATTGGGGGGTGAAGCTTTCTTT
TRBD2	17	TRBJ2-2	TRBV10-3	CAISDPSGTADTGELFF	TGTGCCATCAGTGATCCTAGCGGGACCGCAGACACCGGGGAGCTGTTTTTT
-	12	TRBJ2-7	TRBV30	CAWKGGPHEQYF	TGTGCCTGGAAGGGGGGACCACACGAGCAGTACTTC
TRBD1	13	TRBJ1-2	TRBV6-5	CASSPATGNGYTF	TGTGCCAGCAGCCCCGCGACAGGGAATGGCTACACCTTC
-	15	TRBJ2-3	TRBV6-5	CASSPGWGNTDTQYF	TGTGCCAGCAGTCCCGGGTGGGGAAACACAGATACGCAGTATTTT
TRBD1	14	TRBJ1-1	TRBV6-6	CASSSGQGITEAFF	TGTGCCAGCAGTTCGGGACAGGGGATCACTGAAGCTTTCTTT
TRBD1	14	TRBJ1-1	TRBV4-2	CASSRTQGVTEAFF	TGTGCCAGCAGCCGGACTCAGGGGGTAACTGAAGCTTTCTTT
-	14	TRBJ2-7	TRBV7-2	CASSKTGTSYEQYF	TGTGCCAGCAGCAAAACCGGGACCTCCTACGAGCAGTACTTC